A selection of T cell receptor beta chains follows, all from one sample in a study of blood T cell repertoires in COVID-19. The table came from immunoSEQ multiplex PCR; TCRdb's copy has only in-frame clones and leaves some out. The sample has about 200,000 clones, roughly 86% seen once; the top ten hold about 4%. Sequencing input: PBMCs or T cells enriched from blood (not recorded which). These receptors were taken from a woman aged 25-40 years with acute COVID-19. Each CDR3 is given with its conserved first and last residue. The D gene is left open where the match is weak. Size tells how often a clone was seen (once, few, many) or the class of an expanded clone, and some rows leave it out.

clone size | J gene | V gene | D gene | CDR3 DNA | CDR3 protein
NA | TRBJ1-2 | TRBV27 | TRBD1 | TGTGCCAGCAGTGCCTACAGGGGCATTACCTATGGCTACACCTTC | CASSAYRGITYGYTF
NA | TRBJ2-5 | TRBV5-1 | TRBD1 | TGCGCCAGCAGCACACAGGGGGCACAAGAGACCCAGTACTTC | CASSTQGAQETQYF
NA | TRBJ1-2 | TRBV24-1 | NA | TGTGCCACCAGTGATTCCCGACAGAACTATGGCTACACCTTC | CATSDSRQNYGYTF
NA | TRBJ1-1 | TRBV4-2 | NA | TGTGCCAGCAGCCAAGGGGTGGGGCCTTTAGCTTTCTTT | CASSQGVGPLAFF
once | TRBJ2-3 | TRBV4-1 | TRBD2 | TGCGCCAGCAGCCCGTATGGGGGACTAAACACAGATACGCAGTATTTT | CASSPYGGLNTDTQYF
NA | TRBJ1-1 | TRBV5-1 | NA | TGCGCCAGCAGCTCCTTCAGGGATCCTGAAGCTTTCTTT | CASSSFRDPEAFF
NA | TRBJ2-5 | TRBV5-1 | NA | TGCGCCAGCAGCTTATTCCGCGGTGAGACCCAGTACTTC | CASSLFRGETQYF
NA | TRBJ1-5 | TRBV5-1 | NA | TGCGCCAGCAGCTTGACAGATCCAGGGAATCAGCCCCAGCATTTT | CASSLTDPGNQPQHF
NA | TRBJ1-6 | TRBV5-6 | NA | TGTGCCAGCAGCGCGATTCATAATTCACCCCTCCACTTT | CASSAIHNSPLHF
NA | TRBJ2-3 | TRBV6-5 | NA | TGTGCCAGCAGTCTAGGGGATCCAACTACAGATACGCAGTATTTT | CASSLGDPTTDTQYF
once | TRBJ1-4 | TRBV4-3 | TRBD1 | TGCGCCAGCAGCCCAGGGCAGGGGGCATATAGTGAAAAACTGTTTTTT | CASSPGQGAYSEKLFF
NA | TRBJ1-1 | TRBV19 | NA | TGTGCCAGTTCCTTAGCCTTGAACACTGAAGCTTTCTTT | CASSLALNTEAFF
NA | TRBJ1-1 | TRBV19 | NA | TGTGCCAGTAGTACCGCAGGGGCCGCCTACCTTGAAGCTTTCTTT | CASSTAGAAYLEAFF
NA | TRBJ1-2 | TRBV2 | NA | TGTGCCAGCAGTGAACCCCCGGCAGGGGACTATGGCTACACCTTC | CASSEPPAGDYGYTF
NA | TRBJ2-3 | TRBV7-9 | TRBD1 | TGTGCCAGCAGCGCCCCGGGACAGGGGACAGATACGCAGTATTTT | CASSAPGQGTDTQYF
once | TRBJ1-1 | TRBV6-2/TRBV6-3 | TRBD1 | TGTGCCAGCAGTCACCGGACAGGTATGAACACTGAAGCTTTCTTT | CASSHRTGMNTEAFF
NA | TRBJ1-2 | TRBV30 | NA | TGTGCCTGGAGTGTACAGGGAGGGGTTGGCTACACCTTC | CAWSVQGGVGYTF
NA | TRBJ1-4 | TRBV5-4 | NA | TGTGCCAGCAGCCTCGGGGCAGGGGCAGGGGATGAAAAACTGTTTTTT | CASSLGAGAGDEKLFF
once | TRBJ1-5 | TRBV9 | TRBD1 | TGTGCCAGCAGCTCCACAGACAGGGGCAATCAGCCCCAGCATTTT | CASSSTDRGNQPQHF
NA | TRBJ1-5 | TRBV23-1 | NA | TGCGCCAGCTTCCGGGACTTTGGAATCGACCAGCCCCAGCATTTT | CASFRDFGIDQPQHF
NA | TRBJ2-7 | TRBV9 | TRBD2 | TGTGCCAGCAGCGCCACAGGGAGCACTAGCGGGGGCTCGATCTACGAGCAGTACTTC | CASSATGSTSGGSIYEQYF
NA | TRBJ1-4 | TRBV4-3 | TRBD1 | TGCGCCAGCAGCCAAGATTTCGGGAAGGGGGCGGTATCATGGGAAAAACTGTTTTTT | CASSQDFGKGAVSWEKLFF
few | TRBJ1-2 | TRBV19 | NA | TGTGCCAGCTCACATTGGACAACTGGCTACACCTTC | CASSHWTTGYTF
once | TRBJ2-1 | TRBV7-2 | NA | TGTGCCAGCAGCTTATCCAGCGGGCCCTACAATGAGCAGTTCTTC | CASSLSSGPYNEQFF
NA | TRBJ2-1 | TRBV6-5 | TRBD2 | TGTGCCAGTTCTCCTAGCGGGGGGGCTGGTGAGCAGTTCTTC | CASSPSGGAGEQFF
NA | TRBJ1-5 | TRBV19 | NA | TGTGCCAGTATAGGAAGCGGAGGTCAGCCCCAGCATTTT | CASIGSGGQPQHF
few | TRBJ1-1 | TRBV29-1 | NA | TGCACGGTCAGAGGCCTAGGGAACACTGAAGCTTTCTTT | CTVRGLGNTEAFF
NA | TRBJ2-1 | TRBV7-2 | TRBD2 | TGTGCCAGCAGCCAACAGCGGGGGGGCCGGGATGAGCAGTTCTTC | CASSQQRGGRDEQFF
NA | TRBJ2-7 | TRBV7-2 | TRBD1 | TGTGCCAGCAGCTGGGGGACAGGGGGCGGTGAGCAGTACTTC | CASSWGTGGGEQYF
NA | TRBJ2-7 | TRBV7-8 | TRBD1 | TGTGCCAGCAGCTTAGTAGGGACAGGGTGGCAGTACTTC | CASSLVGTGWQYF
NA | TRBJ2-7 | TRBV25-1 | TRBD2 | TGTGCCAGCAGTGAAACTAGCGGGGGGTACTACGAGCAGTACTTC | CASSETSGGYYEQYF
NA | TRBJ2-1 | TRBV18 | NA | TGTGCCAGCTCACCAGCCACAGGGTCCAATGAGCAGTTCTTC | CASSPATGSNEQFF
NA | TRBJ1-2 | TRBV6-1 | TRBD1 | TGTGCCAGCAGTGAAAATACAGGGGGTCTGTATGGCTACACCTTC | CASSENTGGLYGYTF
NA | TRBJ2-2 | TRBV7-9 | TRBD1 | TGTGCCAGCAGGAACCGACAGGGTACCGGGGAGCTGTTTTTT | CASRNRQGTGELFF
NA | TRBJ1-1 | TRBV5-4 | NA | TGTGCCAGCAGCCGTGAGACAGCCAACACTGAAGCTTTCTTT | CASSRETANTEAFF
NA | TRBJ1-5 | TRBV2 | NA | TGTGCCAGCAGTCAAGGCCGGGAAGTAAATCAGCCCCAGCATTTT | CASSQGREVNQPQHF
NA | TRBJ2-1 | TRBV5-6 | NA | TGTGCCAGCAGCTTGGGGGGGCCCCTACCTTACAATGAGCAGTTCTTC | CASSLGGPLPYNEQFF
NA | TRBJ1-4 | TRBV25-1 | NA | TGTGCCAGCAGTCCCCGAGTTGGTAATGAAAAACTGTTTTTT | CASSPRVGNEKLFF
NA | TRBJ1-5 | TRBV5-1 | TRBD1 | TGCGCCAGCAGCTTAACAGGGGATAATCAGCCCCAGCATTTT | CASSLTGDNQPQHF
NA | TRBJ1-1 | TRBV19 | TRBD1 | TGTGCCAGTAGGCCGGGACAGGGTTACGGGCCTGAAGCTTTCTTT | CASRPGQGYGPEAFF
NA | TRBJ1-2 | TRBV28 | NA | TGTGCCAGCACCTCCCGGCCCGTTTACGCTGGGGAGGGGAGTAAAGATGGCTACACCTTC | CASTSRPVYAGEGSKDGYTF
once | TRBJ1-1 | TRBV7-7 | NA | TGTGCCAGCAGCCCAGGGATGACCTTGAACACTGAAGCTTTCTTT | CASSPGMTLNTEAFF
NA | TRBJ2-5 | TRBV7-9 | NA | TGTGCCAGCAGCCAGAGGGGGGGATCTCTGACCCAGTACTTC | CASSQRGGSLTQYF
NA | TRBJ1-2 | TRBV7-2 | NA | TGTGCCAGCAGCTTAGTGCCTCGAAGGGACATCTATGGCTACACCTTC | CASSLVPRRDIYGYTF
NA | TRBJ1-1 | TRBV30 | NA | TGTGCCTGGGCGAACGGAGGGGACACTGAAGCTTTCTTT | CAWANGGDTEAFF
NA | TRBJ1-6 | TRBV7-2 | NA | TGTGCCAGCAGCCCGCGGGGGGCAGTCAATACTCATTCACCCCTCCACTTT | CASSPRGAVNTHSPLHF
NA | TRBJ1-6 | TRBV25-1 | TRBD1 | TGTGCCAGCGGGACAGTTGATAATTCACCCCTCCACTTT | CASGTVDNSPLHF
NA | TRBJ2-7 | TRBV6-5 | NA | TGTGCCAGCAGTTACCAGGGCTCCTACGAGCAGTACTTC | CASSYQGSYEQYF
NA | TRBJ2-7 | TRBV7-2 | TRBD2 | TGTGCCAGCAGCTTTAGCGGGGGGTCCTACGAGCAGTACTTC | CASSFSGGSYEQYF
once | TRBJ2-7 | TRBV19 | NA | TGTGCCAGTAGTATGCCGAACGGCTACGAGCAGTACTTC | CASSMPNGYEQYF
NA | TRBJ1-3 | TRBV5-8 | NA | TGTGCCAGCAGCCTTTACTCTGGAAACACCATATATTTT | CASSLYSGNTIYF
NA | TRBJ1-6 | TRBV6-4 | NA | TGTGCCAGCAGGAGACGGAGCGGGAATTCACCCCTCCACTTT | CASRRRSGNSPLHF
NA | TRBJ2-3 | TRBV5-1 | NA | TGCGCCAGCAGCTTGAGGGGCGGGGAAGAAGATACGCAGTATTTT | CASSLRGGEEDTQYF
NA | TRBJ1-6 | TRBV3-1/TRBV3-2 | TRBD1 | TGTGCCAGCAGCCAAGTGTCCAGGGGGCTTTCACCCCTCCACTTT | CASSQVSRGLSPLHF